A selection of T cell receptor beta chains follows, all from one sample in a study of blood T cells in healthy people across ages. TCRdb recomputed calls from the 5' RACE reads with MiXCR, one row per CDR3 protein. The data contain almost 300,000 distinct CDR3 sequences, roughly 26% of them singletons. Sequencing was performed on blood. The receptors shown here come from a woman aged 70-85 years in good health. CDR3s include the opening cysteine and the closing phenylalanine or tryptophan. A D gene is named only where the DNA matches it firmly. The size of a clone is reported for some rows only, either as once, few or many, or as a class for expanded clones.

TRBJ2-3 once - 16 TRBV4-2 CASSQVSGGNTDTQYF TGTGCCAGCAGCCAAGTTAGTGGGGGCAACACAGATACGCAGTATTTT
TRBJ2-5 - - 14 TRBV10-3 CAISDPAREETQYF TGTGCCATCAGTGATCCAGCGAGAGAAGAGACCCAGTACTTC
TRBJ2-7 few TRBD2 15 TRBV6-2/TRBV6-3 CASRPSTSGRGEQYF TGTGCCAGCAGACCCTCAACTAGCGGGAGGGGCGAGCAGTACTTC
TRBJ1-2 few - 12 TRBV12-3/TRBV12-4 CASSLSSYGYTF TGTGCCAGCAGTTTGTCCAGCTATGGCTACACCTTC
TRBJ2-1 many TRBD2 12 TRBV15 CATLTSGSEQFF TGTGCCACGCTGACTAGCGGGAGTGAGCAGTTCTTC
TRBJ2-3 - TRBD2 15 TRBV11-2 CASSMLAGVGDTQYF TGTGCCAGCAGCATGCTAGCGGGAGTAGGAGATACGCAGTATTTT
TRBJ2-7 - - 13 TRBV28 CASSRPTIGEQYF TGTGCCAGCAGTCGTCCTACCATCGGCGAGCAGTACTTC
TRBJ2-1 - TRBD2 15 TRBV28 CASSRVWREHNEQFF TGTGCCAGCAGTAGGGTGTGGCGGGAGCATAATGAGCAGTTCTTC
TRBJ1-1 - TRBD1 14 TRBV7-2 CASSFGGGVSEAFF TGTGCCAGCAGCTTCGGAGGGGGCGTCAGTGAAGCTTTCTTT
TRBJ1-5 - - 14 TRBV20-1 CSARKGHAIQPQHF TGCAGTGCTAGAAAAGGACACGCCATTCAGCCCCAGCATTTT
TRBJ1-3 - - 17 TRBV7-8 CASRRGPGPKYGNTIYF TGTGCCAGCAGGCGCGGGCCAGGGCCAAAATATGGGAACACCATATATTTT
TRBJ2-5 many - 15 TRBV15 CATSRGDSFQETQYF TGTGCCACCAGCAGGGGCGACAGTTTCCAAGAGACCCAGTACTTC
TRBJ1-4 - TRBD1 17 TRBV6-5 CASSTGDRGTTNEKLFF TGTGCCAGCAGTACTGGGGACAGGGGCACAACTAATGAAAAACTGTTTTTT
TRBJ1-4 - - 11 TRBV20-1 CSARSQKKLFF TGCAGTGCAAGATCCCAAAAAAAACTGTTTTTT
TRBJ2-1 - TRBD1 15 TRBV5-1 CASSSETGSHNEQFF TGCGCCAGCAGCTCCGAGACAGGGAGTCACAATGAGCAGTTCTTC
TRBJ1-5 few - 14 TRBV27 CASRRMGNNQPQHF TGTGCCAGCAGACGTATGGGGAATAATCAGCCCCAGCATTTT
TRBJ2-7 - - 12 TRBV3-1 CASSAVGYGQYF TGTGCCAGCAGTGCCGTTGGATACGGGCAGTACTTC
TRBJ2-7 few TRBD2 16 TRBV28 CASSRGMSGDMYEQYF TGTGCCAGCAGCCGCGGAATGAGCGGGGATATGTACGAGCAGTACTTC
TRBJ1-1 - - 11 TRBV6-2/TRBV6-3 CASNGFTEAFF TGTGCCAGCAACGGGTTTACTGAAGCTTTCTTT
TRBJ2-3 few - 14 TRBV5-1 CASSLGRELDTQYF TGCGCCAGCAGCTTGGGGAGGGAACTAGATACGCAGTATTTT
TRBJ2-5 - - 15 TRBV7-2 CASSLALTTQETQYF TGTGCCAGCAGCTTAGCGCTTACTACTCAAGAGACCCAGTACTTC
TRBJ1-4 - - 12 TRBV4-3 CASSQDTERLFF TGCGCCAGCAGCCAAGATACGGAGCGGCTGTTTTTT
TRBJ2-5 - TRBD2 15 TRBV7-8 CASSSPGLVPETQYF TGTGCCAGCAGCTCGCCGGGACTAGTCCCAGAGACCCAGTACTTC
TRBJ2-7 few - 12 TRBV10-3 CAISAYTYEQYF TGTGCCATCAGTGCCTATACCTACGAGCAGTACTTC
TRBJ1-2 many TRBD1 13 TRBV7-2 CASSPGTVYGYTF TGTGCCAGCAGCCCGGGGACAGTCTATGGCTACACCTTC
TRBJ2-5 - TRBD2 14 TRBV5-1 CASSPGGDYPAQYF TGCGCCAGCAGCCCGGGGGGTGACTATCCGGCCCAGTACTTC
TRBJ1-2 - - 15 TRBV9 CASSSEGGEGHGYTF TGTGCCAGCAGCTCCGAGGGGGGCGAAGGGCATGGCTACACCTTC
TRBJ1-2 - - 14 TRBV18 CASSPSTGRNGYTF TGTGCCAGCTCACCTTCTACAGGGAGGAATGGCTACACCTTC
TRBJ2-6 few - 15 TRBV5-1 CASSLAGTGANVLTF TGCGCCAGCAGCTTGGCAGGTACCGGGGCCAACGTCCTGACTTTC
TRBJ2-7 - - 14 TRBV29-1 CSVETRTVSYEQYF TGCAGCGTTGAGACGAGGACGGTATCCTACGAGCAGTACTTC
TRBJ1-4 few TRBD1 15 TRBV20-1 CSAPQRTGRGEKLFF TGCAGTGCTCCGCAGAGGACAGGCCGCGGCGAAAAACTGTTTTTT
TRBJ2-2 - TRBD1 17 TRBV4-1 CASRRGQGRTPTGELFF TGCGCCAGCAGGCGTGGACAGGGTCGAACCCCAACCGGGGAGCTGTTTTTT
TRBJ2-7 - TRBD2 14 TRBV5-1 CASSLDSGSSEQYF TGCGCCAGCAGCCTAGACAGCGGGAGTAGCGAGCAGTACTTC
TRBJ1-4 many - 14 TRBV24-1 CATSTSRAGEKLFF TGTGCCACCTCCACGAGTCGGGCCGGCGAAAAACTGTTTTTT
TRBJ2-1 few TRBD2 16 TRBV5-1 CASSLAAGGPYNEQFF TGCGCCAGCAGCTTGGCAGCGGGAGGGCCATACAATGAGCAGTTCTTC
TRBJ2-4 - - 17 TRBV7-2 CASSLMGTGRAKNIQYF TGTGCCAGCAGCCTCATGGGAACAGGGCGAGCCAAAAACATTCAGTACTTC
TRBJ1-4 - - 14 TRBV18 CASSDPRQREKLFF TGTGCCAGCTCGGACCCTAGGCAGCGGGAAAAACTGTTTTTT
TRBJ2-7 - - 15 TRBV11-2 CASSLLIGPDYEQYF TGTGCCAGCAGCTTACTTATCGGCCCAGACTACGAGCAGTACTTC
TRBJ1-1 few - 14 TRBV28 CAGSLSGRPTEAFF TGCGCCGGCAGTTTGTCAGGGCGGCCCACTGAAGCTTTCTTT
TRBJ2-2 many - 14 TRBV7-2 CASSLAYLTGELFF TGTGCCAGCAGCTTAGCGTACCTCACCGGGGAGCTGTTTTTT
TRBJ2-2 few TRBD2 16 TRBV2 CASSLTSGSGTGELFF TGTGCCAGCAGCCTTACTAGCGGGAGTGGCACCGGGGAGCTGTTTTTT
TRBJ1-6 - - 17 TRBV10-3 CAIRGDTSSSYNSPLHF TGTGCCATCAGGGGGGACACTTCAAGCTCCTATAATTCACCCCTCCACTTT
TRBJ2-6 few - 15 TRBV4-1 CASSQGIPGANVLTF TGCGCCAGCAGCCAAGGAATTCCTGGGGCCAACGTCCTGACTTTC
TRBJ1-1 few - 13 TRBV29-1 CSVEVTKNTEAFF TGCAGCGTTGAGGTTACTAAGAACACTGAAGCTTTCTTT
TRBJ1-1 - - 15 TRBV7-2 CASSLYAGVGTEAFF TGTGCCAGCAGCTTATATGCAGGGGTGGGGACTGAAGCTTTCTTT
TRBJ2-5 few TRBD1 16 TRBV2 CASTSPRGQYQETQYF TGTGCCAGCACTTCCCCCAGGGGGCAGTACCAAGAGACCCAGTACTTC
TRBJ1-2 few TRBD1 12 TRBV20-1 CSARTGGDGYTF TGCAGTGCTAGAACAGGGGGGGATGGCTACACCTTC
TRBJ2-1 few TRBD1 15 TRBV12-3/TRBV12-4 CASSLTRDRDHEQFF TGTGCCAGCAGTCTCACCAGGGACAGGGATCATGAGCAGTTCTTC
TRBJ2-5 - TRBD1 16 TRBV12-3/TRBV12-4 CASSLRTGGPLETQYF TGTGCCAGCAGTCTAAGGACAGGGGGCCCTTTAGAGACCCAGTACTTC
TRBJ1-1 - - 15 TRBV7-3 CASSLMLVMNTEAFF TGTGCCAGCAGCTTAATGTTGGTGATGAACACTGAAGCTTTCTTT